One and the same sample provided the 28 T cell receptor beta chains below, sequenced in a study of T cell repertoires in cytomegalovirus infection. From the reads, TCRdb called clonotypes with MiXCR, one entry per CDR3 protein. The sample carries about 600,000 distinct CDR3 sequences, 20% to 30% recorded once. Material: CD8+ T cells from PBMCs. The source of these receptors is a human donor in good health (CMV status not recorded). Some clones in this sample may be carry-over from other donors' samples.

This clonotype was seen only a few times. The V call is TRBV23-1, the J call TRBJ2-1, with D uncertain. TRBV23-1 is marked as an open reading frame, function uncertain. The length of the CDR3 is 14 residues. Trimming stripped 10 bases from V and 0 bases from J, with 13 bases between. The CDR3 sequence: CAIVRTGSYNEQFF. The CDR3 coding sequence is TGCGCCATTGTGCGGACCGGCTCCTACAATGAGCAGTTCTTC.

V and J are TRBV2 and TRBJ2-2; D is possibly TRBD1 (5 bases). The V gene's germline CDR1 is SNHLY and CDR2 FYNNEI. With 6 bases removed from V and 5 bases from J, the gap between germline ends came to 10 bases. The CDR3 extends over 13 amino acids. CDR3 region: CASRGPETGELFF. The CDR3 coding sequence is TGTGCCAGCAGGGGGCCTGAGACCGGGGAGCTGTTTTTT.

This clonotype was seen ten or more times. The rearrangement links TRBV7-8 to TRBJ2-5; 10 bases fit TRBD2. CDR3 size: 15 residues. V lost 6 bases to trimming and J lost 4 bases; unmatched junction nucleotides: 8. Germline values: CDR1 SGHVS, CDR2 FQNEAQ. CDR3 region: CASRTLAGEGETQYF. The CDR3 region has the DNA TGTGCCAGCAGAACCCTAGCGGGGGAGGGAGAGACCCAGTACTTC.

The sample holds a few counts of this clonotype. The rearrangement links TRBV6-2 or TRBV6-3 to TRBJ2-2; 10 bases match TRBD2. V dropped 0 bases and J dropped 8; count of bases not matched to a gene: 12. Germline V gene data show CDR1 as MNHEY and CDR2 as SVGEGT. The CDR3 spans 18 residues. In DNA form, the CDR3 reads TGTGCCAGCAGTTACTCGTCTAGCGGGGGCCGCCAGCATGGGGAGCTGTTTTTT. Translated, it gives CASSYSSSGGRQHGELFF.

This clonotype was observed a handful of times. This chain's CDR3 is CATEEGQETQYF. The CDR3 DNA reads TGTGCCACCGAGGAGGGGCAAGAGACCCAGTACTTC. The rearrangement joins TRBV28 to TRBJ2-5, with a possible D match to TRBD2 (6 bases). CDR1 and CDR2 from the germline V gene are MDHEN and SYDVKM. There are 12 residues in the CDR3. Trimming cost V 10 bases and J 2 bases, with 11 bases left between them.

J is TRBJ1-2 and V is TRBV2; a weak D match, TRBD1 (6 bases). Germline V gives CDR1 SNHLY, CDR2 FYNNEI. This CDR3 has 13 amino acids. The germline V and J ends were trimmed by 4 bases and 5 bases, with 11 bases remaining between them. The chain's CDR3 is CASSGRTAYGYTF. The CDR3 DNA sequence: TGTGCCAGCAGTGGTCGGACAGCTTATGGCTACACCTTC.

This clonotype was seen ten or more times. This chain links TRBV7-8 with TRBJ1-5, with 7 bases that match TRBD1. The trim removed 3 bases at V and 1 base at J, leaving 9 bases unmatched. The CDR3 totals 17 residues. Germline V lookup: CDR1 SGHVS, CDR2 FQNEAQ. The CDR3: CASSLYNRGRSNQPQHF. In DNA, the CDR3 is TGTGCCAGCAGCTTGTACAACAGGGGCCGCAGCAATCAGCCCCAGCATTTT. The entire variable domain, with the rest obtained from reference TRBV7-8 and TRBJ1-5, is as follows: GAGVSQSPRYKVAKRGQDVALRCDPISGHVSLFWYQQALGQGPEFLTYFQNEAQLDKSGLPSDRFFAERPEGSVSTLKIQRTQQEDSAVYLCASSLYNRGRSNQPQHFGDGTRLSIL.

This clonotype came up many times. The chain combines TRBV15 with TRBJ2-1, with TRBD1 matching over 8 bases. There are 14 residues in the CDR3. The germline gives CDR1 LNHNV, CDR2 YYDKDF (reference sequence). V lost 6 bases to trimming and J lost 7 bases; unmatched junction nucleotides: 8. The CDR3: CATSWTGTVNEQFF. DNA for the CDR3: TGTGCCACCAGTTGGACAGGGACGGTGAATGAGCAGTTCTTC. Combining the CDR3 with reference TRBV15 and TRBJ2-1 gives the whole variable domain DAMVIQNPRYQVTQFGKPVTLSCSQTLNHNVMYWYQQKSSQAPKLLFHYYDKDFNNEADTPDNFQSRRPNTSFCFLDIRSPGLGDTAMYLCATSWTGTVNEQFFGPGTRLTVL.

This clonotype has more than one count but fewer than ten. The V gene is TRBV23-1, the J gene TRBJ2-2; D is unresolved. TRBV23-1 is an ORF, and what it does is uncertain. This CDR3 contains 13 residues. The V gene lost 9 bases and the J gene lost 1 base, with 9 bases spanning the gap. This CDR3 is CARIPENTGELFF. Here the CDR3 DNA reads TGCGCCAGAATCCCCGAGAACACCGGGGAGCTGTTTTTT.

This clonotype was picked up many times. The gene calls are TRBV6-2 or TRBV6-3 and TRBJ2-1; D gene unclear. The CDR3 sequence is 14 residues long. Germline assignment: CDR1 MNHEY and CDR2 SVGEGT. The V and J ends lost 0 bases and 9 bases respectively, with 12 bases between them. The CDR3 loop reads CASSYSRLGGEQFF. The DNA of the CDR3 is TGTGCCAGCAGTTACTCCCGATTAGGCGGTGAGCAGTTCTTC.

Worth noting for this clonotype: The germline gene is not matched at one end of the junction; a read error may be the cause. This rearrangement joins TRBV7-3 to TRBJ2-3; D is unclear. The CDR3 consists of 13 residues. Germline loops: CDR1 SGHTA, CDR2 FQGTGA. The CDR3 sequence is CVSSSDFTDTQYF. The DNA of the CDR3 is TGTGTCAGCAGCTCCGACTTCACAGATACGCAGTATTTT.

The CDR3 sequence: CSVESGQGWYYGYTF. DNA of the CDR3: TGCAGCGTTGAATCCGGACAGGGTTGGTACTATGGCTACACCTTC. V gene TRBV29-1 combines with J gene TRBJ1-2, with 8 bases fitting TRBD1. Germline V gene sequence: CDR1 SQVTM, CDR2 ANQGSEA. Trimming took 2 bases from V and 3 from J; bases not matched to a gene: 8. There are 15 residues in the CDR3.

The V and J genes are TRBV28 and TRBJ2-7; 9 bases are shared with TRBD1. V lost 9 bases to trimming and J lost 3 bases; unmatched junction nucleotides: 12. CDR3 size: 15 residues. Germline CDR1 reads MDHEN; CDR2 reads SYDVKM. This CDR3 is CARDLGQGINYEQYV. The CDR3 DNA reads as TGTGCCAGAGACCTCGGACAGGGGATTAACTACGAGCAGTACGTC.

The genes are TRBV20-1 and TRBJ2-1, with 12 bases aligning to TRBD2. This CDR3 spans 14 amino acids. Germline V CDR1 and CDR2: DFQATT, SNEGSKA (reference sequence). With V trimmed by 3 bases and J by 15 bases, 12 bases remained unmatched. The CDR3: CSASLLAGGLDTFF. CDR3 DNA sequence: TGCAGTGCTAGCCTACTAGCGGGGGGATTGGATACGTTCTTC.

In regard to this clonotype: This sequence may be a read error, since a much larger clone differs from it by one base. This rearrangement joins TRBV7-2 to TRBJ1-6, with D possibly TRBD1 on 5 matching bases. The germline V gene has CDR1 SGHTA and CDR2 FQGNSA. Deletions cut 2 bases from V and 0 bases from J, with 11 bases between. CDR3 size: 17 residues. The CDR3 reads CASSLLIDSSYNSPLHF. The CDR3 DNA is TGTGCCAGCAGCTTATTGATCGACAGCTCCTATAATTCACCCCTCCACTTT.

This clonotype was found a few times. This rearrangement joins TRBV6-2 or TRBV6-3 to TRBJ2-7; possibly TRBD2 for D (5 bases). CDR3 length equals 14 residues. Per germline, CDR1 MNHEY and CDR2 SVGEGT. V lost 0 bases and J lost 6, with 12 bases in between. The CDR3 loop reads CASSYSRGVGEQYV. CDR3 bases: TGTGCCAGCAGTTACTCCCGGGGAGTGGGCGAGCAGTACGTC.

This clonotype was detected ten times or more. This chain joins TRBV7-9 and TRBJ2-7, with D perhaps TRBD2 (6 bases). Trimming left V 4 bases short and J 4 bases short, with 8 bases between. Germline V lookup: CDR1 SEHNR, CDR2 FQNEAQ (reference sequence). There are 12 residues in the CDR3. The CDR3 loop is CASSSGLYEQYF. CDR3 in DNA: TGTGCCAGCAGCTCTGGACTATACGAGCAGTACTTC.

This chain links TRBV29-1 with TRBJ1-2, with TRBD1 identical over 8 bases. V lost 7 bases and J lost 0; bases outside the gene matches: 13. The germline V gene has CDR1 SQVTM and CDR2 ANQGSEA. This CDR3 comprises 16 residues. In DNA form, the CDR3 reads TGCAGCGCCCGGGACAGGCAATTTCCCGCTAACTATGGCTACACCTTC. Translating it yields CSARDRQFPANYGYTF.

CDR3 sequence reads: CASRAGEDQPQHF. The DNA for the CDR3 is TGTGCCAGCAGGGCGGGAGAGGATCAGCCCCAGCATTTT. The V call is TRBV2, the J call TRBJ1-5, with no clear D. CDR3 length: 13 residues. Per germline, CDR1 SNHLY and CDR2 FYNNEI. V shed 6 bases and J shed 5 bases, with 11 bases lying between them.

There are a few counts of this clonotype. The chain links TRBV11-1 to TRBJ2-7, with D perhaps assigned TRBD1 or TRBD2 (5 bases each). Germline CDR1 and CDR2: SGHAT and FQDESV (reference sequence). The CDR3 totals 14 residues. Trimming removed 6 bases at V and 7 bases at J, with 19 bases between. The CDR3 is CASSLGDGLGEQYV. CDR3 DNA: TGTGCCAGCAGTCTGGGGGACGGTCTGGGGGAGCAGTACGTC.

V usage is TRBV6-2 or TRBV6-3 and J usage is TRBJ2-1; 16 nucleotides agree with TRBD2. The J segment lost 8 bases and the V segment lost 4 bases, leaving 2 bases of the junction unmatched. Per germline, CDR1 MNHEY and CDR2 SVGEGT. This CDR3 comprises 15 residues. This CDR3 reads CASSSGLAGGDEQFF. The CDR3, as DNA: TGTGCCAGCAGTTCGGGACTAGCGGGGGGGGATGAGCAGTTCTTC.

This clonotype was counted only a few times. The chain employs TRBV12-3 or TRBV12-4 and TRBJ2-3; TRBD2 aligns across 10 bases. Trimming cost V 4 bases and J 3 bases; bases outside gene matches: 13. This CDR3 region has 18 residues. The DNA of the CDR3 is TGTGCCAGCAGTTCCGGGACTAGCGTTCTTTCGGGAACAGATACGCAGTATTTT. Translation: CASSSGTSVLSGTDTQYF.

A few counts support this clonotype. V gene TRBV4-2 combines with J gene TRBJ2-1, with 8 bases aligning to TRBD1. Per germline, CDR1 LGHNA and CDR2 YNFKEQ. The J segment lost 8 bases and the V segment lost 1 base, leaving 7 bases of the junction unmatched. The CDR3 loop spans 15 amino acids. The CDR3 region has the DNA TGTGCCAGCAGCCAAGCCGGGACAGGTTTTTATGAGCAGTTCTTC. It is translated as CASSQAGTGFYEQFF.

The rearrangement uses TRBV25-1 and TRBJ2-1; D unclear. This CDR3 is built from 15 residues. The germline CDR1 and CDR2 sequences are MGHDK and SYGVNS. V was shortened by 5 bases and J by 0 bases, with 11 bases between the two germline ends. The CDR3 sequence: CASSTRITSYNEQFF. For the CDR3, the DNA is TGTGCCAGCAGTACCAGGATAACCTCCTACAATGAGCAGTTCTTC.

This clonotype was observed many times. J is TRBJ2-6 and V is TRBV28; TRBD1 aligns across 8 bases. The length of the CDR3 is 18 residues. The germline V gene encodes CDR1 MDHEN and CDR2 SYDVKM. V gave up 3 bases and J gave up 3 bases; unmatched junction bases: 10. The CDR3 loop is CASSLVETGGYGANVLTF. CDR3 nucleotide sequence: TGTGCCAGCAGTTTGGTCGAAACAGGGGGATATGGGGCCAACGTCCTGACTTTC.

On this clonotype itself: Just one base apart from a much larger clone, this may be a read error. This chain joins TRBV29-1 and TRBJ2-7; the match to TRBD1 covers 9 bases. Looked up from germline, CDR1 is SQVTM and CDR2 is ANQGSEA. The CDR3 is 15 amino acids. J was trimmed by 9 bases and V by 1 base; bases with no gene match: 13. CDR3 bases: TGCAGCGTTGAAGTCACCGGGACAGGGACGTGGGGGCAGTACTTC. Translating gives CSVEVTGTGTWGQYF.

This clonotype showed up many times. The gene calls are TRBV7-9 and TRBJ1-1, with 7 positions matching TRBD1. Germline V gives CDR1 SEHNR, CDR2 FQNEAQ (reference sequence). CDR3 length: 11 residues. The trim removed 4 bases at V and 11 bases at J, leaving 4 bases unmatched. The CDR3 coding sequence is TGTGCCAGCAGCTCCCAGGGGGGGGCTTTCTTT. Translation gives CASSSQGGAFF.

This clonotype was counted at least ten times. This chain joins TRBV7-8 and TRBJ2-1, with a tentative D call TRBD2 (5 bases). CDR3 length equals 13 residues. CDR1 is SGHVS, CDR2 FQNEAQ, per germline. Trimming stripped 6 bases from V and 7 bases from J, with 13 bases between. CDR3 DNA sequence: TGTGCCAGCAGTATAATTACGGGGAATGAGCAGTTCTTC. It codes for CASSIITGNEQFF.